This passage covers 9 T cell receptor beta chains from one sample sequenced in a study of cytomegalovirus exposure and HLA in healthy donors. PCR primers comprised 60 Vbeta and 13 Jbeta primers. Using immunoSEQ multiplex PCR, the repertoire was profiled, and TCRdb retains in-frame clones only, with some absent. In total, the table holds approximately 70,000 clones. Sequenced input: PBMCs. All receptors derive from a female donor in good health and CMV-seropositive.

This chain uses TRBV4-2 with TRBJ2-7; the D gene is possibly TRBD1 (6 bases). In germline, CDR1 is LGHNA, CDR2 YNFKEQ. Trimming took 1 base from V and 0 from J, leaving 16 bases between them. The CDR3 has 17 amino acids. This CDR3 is CASSQVVSGASSYEQYF. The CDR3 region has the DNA TGTGCCAGCAGCCAAGTAGTCTCAGGGGCCAGCTCCTACGAGCAGTACTTC.

CDR3 nucleotides: TGTGCCAGCAGCGTAGGAGGACAGGGTGACGTCCCCCAGTATTTT. Amino acid sequence: CASSVGGQGDVPQYF. This chain uses TRBV9 with TRBJ2-3; 8 nucleotides line up with TRBD1. This CDR3 is built from 15 residues. V lost 0 bases and J lost 12; bases outside the gene matches: 12. CDR1 is SGDLS and CDR2 is YYNGEE in the germline V gene.

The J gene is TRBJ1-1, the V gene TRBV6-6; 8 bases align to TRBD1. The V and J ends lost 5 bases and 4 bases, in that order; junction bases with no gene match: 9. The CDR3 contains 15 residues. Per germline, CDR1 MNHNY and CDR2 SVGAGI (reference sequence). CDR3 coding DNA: TGTGCCAGCAGTAAAACGGACAGGGTTGGCACTGAAGCTTTCTTT. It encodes CASSKTDRVGTEAFF.

For the CDR3, the DNA is TGTGCCAGCAGTTTCCAACTAGCGGACAATGAGCAGTTCTTC. Amino acid sequence: CASSFQLADNEQFF. The rearrangement links TRBV28 to TRBJ2-1; TRBD2 matches at 8 bases. The CDR3 is 14 residues long. CDR1 MDHEN and CDR2 SYDVKM come from the germline V gene. With V trimmed by 3 bases and J by 5 bases, 3 bases remained unmatched.

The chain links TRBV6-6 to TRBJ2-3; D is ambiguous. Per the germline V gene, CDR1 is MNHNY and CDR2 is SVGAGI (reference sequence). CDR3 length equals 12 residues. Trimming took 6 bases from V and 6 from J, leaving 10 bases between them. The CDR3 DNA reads TGTGCCAGCAGCCCCCGGTGGGATACGCAGTATTTT. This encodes CASSPRWDTQYF.

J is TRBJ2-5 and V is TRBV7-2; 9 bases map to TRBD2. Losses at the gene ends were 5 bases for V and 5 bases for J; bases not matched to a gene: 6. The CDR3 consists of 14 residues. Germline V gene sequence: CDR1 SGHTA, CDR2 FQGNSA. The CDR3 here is CASSQGTSRETQYF. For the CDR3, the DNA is TGTGCCAGCAGCCAAGGGACTAGCAGGGAGACCCAGTACTTC.

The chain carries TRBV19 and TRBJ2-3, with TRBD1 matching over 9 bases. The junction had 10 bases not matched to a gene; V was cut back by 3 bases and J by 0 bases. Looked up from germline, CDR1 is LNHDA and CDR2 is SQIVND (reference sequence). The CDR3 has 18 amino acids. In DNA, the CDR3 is TGTGCCAGTAGTATGGCGGGACAGGGTATCCCAAGCACAGATACGCAGTATTTT. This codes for CASSMAGQGIPSTDTQYF.

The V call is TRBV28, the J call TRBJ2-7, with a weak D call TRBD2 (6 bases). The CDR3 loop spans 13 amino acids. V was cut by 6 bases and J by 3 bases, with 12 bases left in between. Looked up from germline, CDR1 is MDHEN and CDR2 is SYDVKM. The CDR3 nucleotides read TGTGCCAGCAGCTATGGAGGGAACTACGAGCAGTACTTC. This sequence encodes CASSYGGNYEQYF.

Written as DNA, the CDR3 is TGCAGCGTTGAACCGGGAAGGACTGAAGCTTTCTTT. Its translation is CSVEPGRTEAFF. The chain joins TRBV29-1 to TRBJ1-1; D is ambiguous. Germline V gene sequence: CDR1 SQVTM, CDR2 ANQGSEA. Trimming removed 2 bases from V and 5 bases from J, with 9 bases in between. CDR3 size: 12 residues.